This note documents a single T cell receptor beta chain sequence. The antigen is undetermined. TCRdb keeps only in-frame clones here, not all; method: immunoSEQ multiplex PCR. The data contain 75,000 to 100,000 clones, around 89% of them singletons. The data originate from a study of T cell responses to AZD1222 COVID-19 vaccine. Broader study findings: Across spike, vaccine-associated CD4 TCRs were found, dominant at 160-218 and 743-854. White British people made up most donors, females outnumbered males, and clonal diversity was possibly underestimated. Breadth and depth of Spike-specific TCRs rose after two AZD1222 doses.

This clonotype originated in an adult in good health. The source material was peripheral blood, sampled on day 0 of AZD1222 vaccination.

The CDR3 region is CASSFGQGSNGYTF. The CDR3 DNA is TGCGCCAGCAGCTTCGGACAGGGGAGCAATGGCTACACCTTC. V and J are TRBV5-1 and TRBJ1-2; TRBD1 matches 9 bases. Germline V gene lookup returns CDR1 SGHRS and CDR2 YFSETQ. This CDR3 region has 14 residues. V shed 2 bases and J 6 bases; nucleotides not matched to a gene: 5.